The 23 T cell receptor beta chains presented below share a single source sample, sequenced in a study of glioma-infiltrating T cells after dendritic cell vaccination. Clones were read by immunoSEQ multiplex PCR, and TCRdb kept only the in-frame ones, dropping some. The table includes approximately 67,000 clones, approximately 80% detected once. The source was blood, collected before dendritic cell vaccination. The receptors were gathered from a human donor with glioblastoma.

This clone was picked up one time. This chain connects TRBV4-1 to TRBJ1-2; 9 bases line up with TRBD1. V shed 0 bases, J shed 4 bases, and the junction held 9 bases outside the gene matches. The CDR3 is made up of 17 amino acids. The germline CDR1 and CDR2 sequences are MGHRA and YSYEKL. CDR3 nucleotide sequence: TGCGCCAGCAGCCAAGAGCGGGGACAGGGTGGGAGCTATGGCTACACCTTC. It is translated as CASSQERGQGGSYGYTF.

This rearrangement joins TRBV5-6 to TRBJ1-6, with D perhaps TRBD1 (5 bases). Germline V gives CDR1 SGHDT, CDR2 YYEEEE. The V gene lost 4 bases and the J gene lost 10 bases, with 18 bases spanning the gap. There are 15 residues in the CDR3. The CDR3 region has the DNA TGTGCCAGCAGCACGCGGACCGGCGGGGGATCACCCCTCCACTTT. It is translated as CASSTRTGGGSPLHF.

The chain has TRBV5-1 and TRBJ1-1, with D hard to call. The V end lost 0 bases, the J end lost 5 bases, and 14 bases lay between the germline ends. The CDR3 length is 15 residues. Germline loops: CDR1 SGHRS, CDR2 YFSETQ. The CDR3, as DNA: TGCGCCAGCAGCTTGGTGGCAGGCACCGGAACTGAAGCTTTCTTT. It specifies CASSLVAGTGTEAFF.

The chain carries TRBV29-1 and TRBJ1-2; D call uncertain. Germline CDR1 is SQVTM and CDR2 is ANQGSEA. The CDR3 length is 12 residues. Trimming cost V 3 bases and J 8 bases, with 13 bases left between them. The CDR3 sequence: CSVDLAGKGYTF. As DNA, the CDR3 is TGCAGCGTTGATTTGGCGGGTAAGGGCTACACCTTC.

The chain employs TRBV5-1 and TRBJ2-6, with unresolved D. Germline V gene data show CDR1 as SGHRS and CDR2 as YFSETQ. Trimming took off 3 bases at V and 0 bases at J, with 10 bases between the two ends. CDR3 length: 16 residues. CDR3 amino acids: CASSSGALSGANVLTF. CDR3 DNA: TGCGCCAGCAGCTCCGGAGCCCTCTCTGGGGCCAACGTCCTGACTTTC.

The chain combines TRBV6-1 with TRBJ2-5; D may be TRBD1 (5 bases). The CDR3 runs 13 residues. V was cut by 7 bases and J by 1 base, with 10 bases left in between. Germline-derived CDR1 and CDR2 are MNHNS and SASEGT. The chain's CDR3 is CASIRGIQETQYF. In DNA, the CDR3 is TGTGCCAGCATAAGGGGAATCCAAGAGACCCAGTACTTC.

The chain uses TRBV6-1 and TRBJ1-5; 10 nucleotides align to TRBD1. The CDR3 sequence is 14 residues long. Trimming cost V 3 bases and J 6 bases; bases outside gene matches: 2. CDR1 and CDR2 (germline): MNHNS, SASEGT. CDR3: CASSEGTGAQPQHF. The DNA of the CDR3 is TGTGCCAGCAGTGAGGGGACAGGGGCTCAGCCCCAGCATTTT.

The V call is TRBV30, the J call TRBJ2-1; maybe TRBD1 (6 bases). CDR3 size: 14 residues. Germline V gene data show CDR1 as GTSNPN and CDR2 as SVGIG (reference sequence). Trimming left V 2 bases short and J 3 bases short, with 11 bases between. The CDR3 coding sequence is TGTGCCTGGAGTTCGGGACAAAACTACAATGAGCAGTTCTTC. This sequence encodes CAWSSGQNYNEQFF.

V is TRBV19 and J is TRBJ1-6; the D is unclear. The CDR3 runs to 17 residues. Germline lookup yields CDR1 LNHDA and CDR2 SQIVND (reference sequence). Trimming cost V 3 bases and J 5 bases, with 17 bases left between them. CDR3 sequence: CASSMTGAEGDNSPLHF. The CDR3 DNA reads TGTGCCAGTAGTATGACTGGCGCGGAAGGCGATAATTCACCCCTCCACTTT.

The chain has TRBV30 and TRBJ1-2; 8 bases agree with TRBD1. Per germline, CDR1 GTSNPN and CDR2 SVGIG (reference sequence). This CDR3 has 16 residues. Losses at the gene ends were 0 bases for V and 6 bases for J; bases not matched to a gene: 12. CDR3 amino acids: CAWSVDPPGGSDGYTF. Written as DNA, the CDR3 is TGTGCCTGGAGTGTCGATCCCCCAGGGGGCTCTGATGGCTACACCTTC.

The chain is built from TRBV2 and TRBJ2-2, with 8 bases matching TRBD1. This CDR3 is 15 amino acids long. Germline lookup yields CDR1 SNHLY and CDR2 FYNNEI. V lost 6 bases to trimming and J lost 5 bases; unmatched junction nucleotides: 8. The CDR3 nucleotides are TGTGCCAGCAGACACGACAGGGGTCTAACCGGGGAGCTGTTTTTT. Its protein is CASRHDRGLTGELFF. Looking up the rest from reference TRBV2 and TRBJ2-2 gives the full variable domain: EPEVTQTPSHQVTQMGQEVILRCVPISNHLYFYWYRQILGQKVEFLVSFYNNEISEKSEIFDDQFSVERPDGSNFTLKIRSTKLEDSAMYFCASRHDRGLTGELFFGEGSRLTVL.

The chain recombines TRBV27 with TRBJ2-7; possible D gene TRBD1, 6 bases. The V gene lost 5 bases and the J gene lost 2 bases, with 19 bases spanning the gap. The CDR3 covers 16 residues. Looked up from germline, CDR1 is MNHEY and CDR2 is SMNVEV (reference sequence). For the CDR3, the DNA is TGTGCCAGCAGTCTCCGCCTGTCAGGGGACCCCTACGAGCAGTACTTC. It yields the protein CASSLRLSGDPYEQYF.

This rearrangement joins TRBV7-3 to TRBJ2-1, with 10 bases identical to TRBD1. From germline, CDR1 is SGHTA and CDR2 FQGTGA. The CDR3 has 15 residues. V trimming: 5 bases; J trimming: 4 bases; junction bases outside the gene matches: 5. CDR3 sequence reads: CASSEGQGTYNEQFF. CDR3 DNA sequence: TGTGCCAGCAGCGAGGGACAGGGGACTTACAATGAGCAGTTCTTC.

V and J are TRBV7-2 and TRBJ2-5; TRBD2 might be the D (6 bases). V was shortened by 4 bases and J by 2 bases, with 11 bases between the two germline ends. The CDR3 spans 14 residues. Germline V CDR1 and CDR2: SGHTA, FQGNSA. Written as DNA, the CDR3 is TGTGCCAGCAGCTCAGGGACTTTACAAGAGACCCAGTACTTC. Residues: CASSSGTLQETQYF. The full variable domain, its missing parts supplied by reference TRBV7-2 and TRBJ2-5, is GAGVSQSPSNKVTEKGKDVELRCDPISGHTALYWYRQSLGQGLEFLIYFQGNSAPDKSGLPSDRFSAERTGGSVSTLTIQRTQQEDSAVYLCASSSGTLQETQYFGPGTRLLVL.

V is TRBV4-1 and J is TRBJ2-2, with 8 positions matching TRBD1. Germline V gene sequence: CDR1 MGHRA, CDR2 YSYEKL. The CDR3 sequence is 17 residues long. Trimming took 1 base from V and 3 from J; bases not matched to a gene: 7. Written as DNA, the CDR3 is TGCGCCAGCAGCCAAGGGAGGCTGACAGGGGACACCGGGGAGCTGTTTTTT. This codes for CASSQGRLTGDTGELFF.

The chain joins TRBV28 to TRBJ2-3, with TRBD2 matching over 9 bases. The CDR3 loop spans 15 amino acids. V shed 6 bases, J shed 0 bases, and the junction held 4 bases outside the gene matches. CDR1 is MDHEN and CDR2 is SYDVKM in the germline V gene. CDR3 DNA sequence: TGTGCCAGCAGCCCGGGACTAGCTAGCACAGATACGCAGTATTTT. Residues: CASSPGLASTDTQYF.

This clone was recorded only once. The chain has TRBV9 and TRBJ2-3, with 7 bases that match TRBD1. The ends lost 4 bases at V and 0 bases at J; junction bases unmatched: 8. Germline loops: CDR1 SGDLS, CDR2 YYNGEE. The CDR3 spans 16 residues. CDR3 residues: CASSPPTGPSTDTQYF. The CDR3, as DNA: TGTGCCAGCAGCCCCCCGACAGGGCCTAGCACAGATACGCAGTATTTT.

This clone was counted a few times. J is TRBJ1-1 and V is TRBV4-1, with D possibly TRBD1 on 5 matching bases. The V gene's germline CDR1 is MGHRA and CDR2 YSYEKL. V dropped 0 bases and J dropped 5 bases, with 16 bases sitting between them. The CDR3 totals 16 residues. The CDR3 DNA reads as TGCGCCAGCAGCCAAGATTCCCACAGGTTGGGGACTGAAGCTTTCTTT. Protein product: CASSQDSHRLGTEAFF.

Written as DNA, the CDR3 is TGCGCCAGCAGCCAAGTCCTGACAGGAGATTATCAGCCCCAGCATTTT. Amino acid sequence: CASSQVLTGDYQPQHF. The chain combines TRBV4-1 with TRBJ1-5; D possibly corresponds to TRBD1 (6 bases). Germline assignment: CDR1 MGHRA and CDR2 YSYEKL. The germline V and J ends were trimmed by 1 base and 5 bases, with 15 bases remaining between them. CDR3 size: 16 residues.

This clone was counted a single time. The V gene is TRBV5-4, the J gene TRBJ1-2, with TRBD1 identical over 11 bases. V gave up 2 bases and J gave up 0 bases; unmatched junction bases: 6. Germline loops: CDR1 SGHNT, CDR2 YYREEE (reference sequence). This CDR3 spans 17 amino acids. CDR3 in DNA: TGTGCCAGCAGCTTACCGGGACAGGGGGAACCTAACTATGGCTACACCTTC. Protein product: CASSLPGQGEPNYGYTF.

CDR3 nucleotides: TGTGCCAGCAGCGATACGACAGCGAACTATGGCTACACCTTC. Encoded protein: CASSDTTANYGYTF. The chain is built from TRBV9 and TRBJ1-2, with D possibly matching TRBD1 (5 bases). The CDR3 is made up of 14 amino acids. V was trimmed by 3 bases and J by 2 bases, leaving 11 bases between them. Germline CDR1 and CDR2: SGDLS and YYNGEE.

This clone was recorded only once. This chain connects TRBV19 to TRBJ1-2; no clear D gene. Per the germline V gene, CDR1 is LNHDA and CDR2 is SQIVND (reference sequence). The CDR3 is 14 residues long. The V and J ends lost 5 bases and 5 bases respectively, with 15 bases between them. This CDR3 reads CASSPDYGGYGYTF. In DNA form, the CDR3 reads TGTGCCAGTAGTCCCGATTACGGCGGATATGGCTACACCTTC.

The genes are TRBV4-1 and TRBJ1-2, with 11 nucleotides matching TRBD1. Germline CDR1 MGHRA, CDR2 YSYEKL. V trimming: 1 base; J trimming: 5 bases; junction bases outside the gene matches: 3. CDR3 size: 15 residues. CDR3 DNA: TGCGCCAGCAGCCAAGGGACAGGGGGCGGGTATGGCTACACCTTC. It yields the protein CASSQGTGGGYGYTF.